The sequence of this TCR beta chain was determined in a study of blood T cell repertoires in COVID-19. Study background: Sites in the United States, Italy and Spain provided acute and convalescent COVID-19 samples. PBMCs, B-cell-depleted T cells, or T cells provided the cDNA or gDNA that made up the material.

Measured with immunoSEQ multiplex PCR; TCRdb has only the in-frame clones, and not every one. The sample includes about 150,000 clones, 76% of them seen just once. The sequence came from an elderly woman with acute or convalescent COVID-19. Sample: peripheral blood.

The CDR3 DNA reads TGTGCCAGCAGCCAAGCGGGGGGAAGAGTCACTGAAGCTTTCTTT. Encoded protein: CASSQAGGRVTEAFF. The chain has TRBV4-2 and TRBJ1-1; TRBD1 might be the D (5 bases). Germline CDR1 reads LGHNA; CDR2 reads YNFKEQ. The CDR3 sequence is 15 residues long. With 1 base removed from V and 4 bases from J, the gap between germline ends came to 13 bases.